Below are 21 T cell receptor beta chains sequenced from a single sample in a study of T cells in Graves' hyperthyroidism and ophthalmopathy. Authors of the study amplified TCR beta CDR3 regions from RNA transcripts. The HTBI primer set served for first-round RT-PCR of the TCR CDR3. Using its own MiXCR run on the multiplex PCR reads, TCRdb lists one record per CDR3 protein. The data show about 110,000 distinct CDR3 sequences, roughly 15% seen once. Sequenced material: blood. The receptors derive from a woman between 50 and 59 years old with Graves' hyperthyroidism.

This clonotype was recorded many times. The chain combines TRBV3-1 with TRBJ1-1; possible D gene TRBD1, 5 bases. Germline loops: CDR1 LGHDT, CDR2 YNNKEL (reference sequence). V lost 3 bases, J lost 2 bases, and 13 bases lay in between. This CDR3 spans 15 amino acids. The CDR3 nucleotides read TGTGCCAGCAGCCACTGGGCCCAGGGAAACACTGAAGCTTTCTTT. The encoded protein is CASSHWAQGNTEAFF.

This clonotype was recorded many times. A much larger clone sits a single nucleotide away, making a read error possible. The chain has TRBV7-2 and TRBJ2-3; D remains unclear. V was cut by 3 bases and J by 4 bases, with 5 bases left in between. CDR1 is SGHTA, CDR2 FQGNSA, per germline. This CDR3 spans 12 amino acids. The CDR3 DNA follows: TGTGCCAGCAGCTTTGGAGCAGATACGCAGTATTTT. Its protein is CASSFGADTQYF.

This clonotype has ten or more counts. The chain carries TRBV5-1 and TRBJ2-1; D may be TRBD1 (9 bases). CDR3 size: 17 residues. Deletions cut 3 bases from V and 8 bases from J, with 24 bases between. Germline V gives CDR1 SGHRS, CDR2 YFSETQ. The CDR3 spells CASSSKAGGGQGDEQFF. The CDR3 coding sequence is TGCGCCAGCAGCTCGAAAGCCGGGGGGGGACAGGGCGATGAGCAGTTCTTC.

This clonotype was found a few times. The chain joins TRBV7-9 to TRBJ2-7; D gene ambiguous. The CDR3 extends over 11 amino acids. CDR1 and CDR2 from the germline V gene are SEHNR and FQNEAQ (reference sequence). The V end lost 5 bases, the J end lost 4 bases, and 6 bases lay between the germline ends. In DNA, the CDR3 is TGTGCCAGCAGCCCTTATTACGAGCAGTACTTC. It encodes CASSPYYEQYF.

The rearrangement uses TRBV5-1 and TRBJ2-5; TRBD2 matches 7 bases. This CDR3 is built from 16 residues. Per germline, CDR1 SGHRS and CDR2 YFSETQ. The V segment lost 0 bases and the J segment 5 bases; nucleotides outside the gene matches: 10. The CDR3 reads CASSLVGTKSGETQYF. The CDR3 region has the DNA TGCGCCAGCAGCTTGGTTGGGACTAAATCTGGGGAGACCCAGTACTTC.

This clonotype was found many times. V and J are TRBV19 and TRBJ1-2; no clear D gene. The CDR3 consists of 14 residues. V lost 3 bases and J lost 8, with 16 bases in between. Germline CDR1 reads LNHDA; CDR2 reads SQIVND (reference sequence). The CDR3 sequence is CASSIGPEMGGYTF. In nucleotides, the CDR3 is TGTGCCAGTAGTATCGGCCCCGAAATGGGCGGCTACACCTTC. Variable domain in full (rest from reference TRBV19 and TRBJ1-2): DGGITQSPKYLFRKEGQNVTLSCEQNLNHDAMYWYRQDPGQGLRLIYYSQIVNDFQKGDIAEGYSVSREKKESFPLTVTSAQKNPTAFYLCASSIGPEMGGYTFGSGTRLTVV.

The chain employs TRBV20-1 and TRBJ2-1; maybe TRBD2 (6 bases). Deletions cut 5 bases from V and 9 bases from J, with 17 bases between. Germline loops: CDR1 DFQATT, CDR2 SNEGSKA (reference sequence). The CDR3 is made up of 13 amino acids. The CDR3 here is CSAHWRERAEQFF. CDR3 DNA: TGCAGTGCTCATTGGCGGGAACGTGCTGAGCAGTTCTTC.

This clonotype was recorded many times. The CDR3 sequence: CASSLSGTDTQYF. The CDR3 coding sequence is TGCGCCAGCAGCTTGTCTGGCACAGATACGCAGTATTTT. The chain carries TRBV5-1 and TRBJ2-3; D not certain. Trimming stripped 1 base from V and 1 base from J, with 4 bases between. Germline V gene data show CDR1 as SGHRS and CDR2 as YFSETQ. The CDR3 is made up of 13 amino acids.

Ten or more counts support this clonotype. The genes are TRBV6-1 and TRBJ2-1, with a tentative D call TRBD1 (6 bases). Looked up from germline, CDR1 is MNHNS and CDR2 is SASEGT. The CDR3 totals 13 residues. Trimming took 10 bases from V and 8 from J, leaving 18 bases between them. The CDR3 is CATDFWGRDEQFF. CDR3 DNA sequence: TGTGCCACCGACTTTTGGGGGCGCGATGAGCAGTTCTTC.

This clonotype showed up many times. The chain employs TRBV5-1 and TRBJ2-7, with D hard to call. Trimming pared 0 bases from V and 0 bases from J, leaving 7 bases between. The CDR3 contains 14 residues. The germline CDR1 and CDR2 sequences are SGHRS and YFSETQ. DNA for the CDR3: TGCGCCAGCAGCTTGGCCTTAAACTCCTACGAGCAGTACTTC. This translates into CASSLALNSYEQYF.

Many counts were recorded for this clonotype. This rearrangement joins TRBV20-1 to TRBJ2-1; 10 nucleotides line up with TRBD2. The CDR3 is 16 residues long. Germline CDR1 reads DFQATT; CDR2 reads SNEGSKA (reference sequence). The V and J ends lost 5 bases and 6 bases, in that order; junction bases with no gene match: 13. The CDR3: CSAPVASGRRGNEQFF. The CDR3 nucleotides read TGCAGTGCTCCAGTCGCTAGCGGGAGAAGGGGCAATGAGCAGTTCTTC.

This clonotype has a count of ten or more. This chain joins TRBV20-1 and TRBJ2-2, with D possibly TRBD2 on 5 matching bases. Trimming removed 0 bases at V and 3 bases at J, with 14 bases between. CDR3 length: 16 residues. Germline CDR1 is DFQATT and CDR2 is SNEGSKA (reference sequence). DNA of the CDR3: TGCAGTGCTAGAGATCTCGGGGTGTTAGACACCGGGGAGCTGTTTTTT. It yields the protein CSARDLGVLDTGELFF.

Points on this clonotype: This may be a read error: a much more frequent sequence differs by one nucleotide. The V and J genes are TRBV6-1 and TRBJ2-3; D is unclear. Germline CDR1 and CDR2: MNHNS and SASEGT. The V end was cut by 3 bases, the J end by 2 bases, with 6 bases between. This CDR3 is built from 13 residues. The CDR3 DNA sequence: TGTGCCAGCAGTGATCCGACCACAGATACGCAGTATTTT. It specifies CASSDPTTDTQYF.

This clonotype has at least ten counts. The chain's CDR3 is CASSPGLAGYNEQFF. CDR3 nucleotide sequence: TGTGCCAGCAGCCCGGGACTAGCGGGTTACAATGAGCAGTTCTTC. This rearrangement joins TRBV3-1 to TRBJ2-1, with 12 bases fitting TRBD2. There are 15 residues in the CDR3. Germline V gene data show CDR1 as LGHDT and CDR2 as YNNKEL (reference sequence). After removal of 4 bases from V and 4 bases from J, the junction contained 2 bases not matched to a gene.

The chain carries TRBV2 and TRBJ1-6; TRBD1 agrees at 8 bases. The CDR3 is made up of 14 amino acids. The V gene's germline CDR1 is SNHLY and CDR2 FYNNEI. V was clipped by 5 bases and J by 10 bases; unmatched bases: 7. The DNA for the CDR3 is TGTGCCAGCAGTTACGGACAGGGTTTATCACCCCTCCACTTT. The encoded protein is CASSYGQGLSPLHF.

This clonotype showed up many times. The J gene is TRBJ1-4, the V gene TRBV4-1; D call uncertain. The CDR3 is made up of 13 amino acids. Germline V lookup: CDR1 MGHRA, CDR2 YSYEKL. Trimming took off 4 bases at V and 8 bases at J, with 11 bases between the two ends. The CDR3 loop is CASSLLNGEKLFF. The CDR3 DNA reads as TGCGCCAGCAGCCTCCTAAATGGGGAAAAACTGTTTTTT.

Many counts were recorded for this clonotype. The V call is TRBV5-1, the J call TRBJ2-3, with D possibly TRBD2 on 6 matching bases. Germline assignment: CDR1 SGHRS and CDR2 YFSETQ. V was shortened by 0 bases and J by 6 bases, with 14 bases between the two germline ends. This CDR3 has 15 amino acids. The DNA of the CDR3 is TGCGCCAGCAGCTTGGCGGGACTCGAGGCGGATACGCAGTATTTT. Translation gives CASSLAGLEADTQYF. The complete variable domain, with remaining parts taken from reference TRBV5-1 and TRBJ2-3, reads KAGVTQTPRYLIKTRGQQVTLSCSPISGHRSVSWYQQTPGQGLQFLFEYFSETQRNKGNFPGRFSGRQFSNSRSEMNVSTLELGDSALYLCASSLAGLEADTQYFGPGTRLTVL.

This clonotype was observed at least ten times. The genes are TRBV18 and TRBJ1-5; D is perhaps TRBD1 (5 bases). CDR1 and CDR2 from the germline V gene are KGHSH and LQKENI. The CDR3 loop spans 14 amino acids. Trimming shortened V by 8 bases and J by 0 bases, and 11 bases separated the two germline ends. The CDR3 protein is CASTRGGSNQPQHF. The CDR3 bases are TGTGCCAGCACCCGGGGGGGTAGCAATCAGCCCCAGCATTTT.

This clonotype occurred many times. The gene calls are TRBV6-1 and TRBJ1-5, with a possible D match to TRBD1 (5 bases). Trimming cost V 7 bases and J 0 bases, with 13 bases left between them. The CDR3 length is 15 residues. The germline V gene encodes CDR1 MNHNS and CDR2 SASEGT. The CDR3 loop is CASKGRRVSNQPQHF. CDR3 sequence (DNA): TGTGCCAGCAAGGGGAGGCGGGTTAGCAATCAGCCCCAGCATTTT.

This clonotype has at least ten counts. The rearrangement links TRBV3-1 to TRBJ1-2; possibly TRBD1 for D (6 bases). The CDR3 sequence is 14 residues long. Per germline, CDR1 LGHDT and CDR2 YNNKEL (reference sequence). Trimming shortened V by 0 bases and J by 7 bases, and 12 bases separated the two germline ends. The CDR3 protein is CASSQDRRTVGYTF. In nucleotides, the CDR3 is TGTGCCAGCAGCCAAGATCGGAGGACAGTTGGCTACACCTTC.

This clonotype was recorded many times. The chain employs TRBV20-1 and TRBJ2-5, with D uncertain. This CDR3 is built from 10 residues. The germline gives CDR1 DFQATT, CDR2 SNEGSKA (reference sequence). Trimming took off 4 bases at V and 2 bases at J, with 2 bases between the two ends. The CDR3 loop reads CSATQETQYF. The CDR3 DNA is TGCAGTGCTACTCAAGAGACCCAGTACTTC.